This is a list of T cell receptor beta chains from one sample in a study of CD8 T cells in ankylosing spondylitis. TCRdb reprocessed the 5' RACE reads via MiXCR and lists one record per CDR3 protein. The data show about 330,000 distinct CDR3 sequences, approximately 8% seen once. Sequencing was done on a sample of blood, either unsorted or a sorted T cell fraction (not recorded which). Receptor source: a male donor with ankylosing spondylitis. CDR3s leave out the opening cysteine and the closing phenylalanine or tryptophan.

SASLAGRYNEQF,TRBJ2-1,TRBV20-1
AWSEFRETQY,TRBJ2-5,TRBV30
SVARGSYNEQF,TRBJ2-1,TRBV29-1
ASSLAGGHNTDTQY,TRBJ2-3,TRBV12-3/TRBV12-4
ASSLGAAAQETQY,TRBJ2-5,TRBV5-1
ASSLSGTGEETQY,TRBJ2-5,TRBV5-1
ASSAWELPYEQY,TRBJ2-7,TRBV14
SVAMVSYNEQF,TRBJ2-1,TRBV29-1
SAEGLTGGTEAF,TRBJ1-1,TRBV29-1
SARDRSSTYGYT,TRBJ1-2,TRBV20-1
ASSQEPQTSDTQY,TRBJ2-3,TRBV4-2
ASSFYPTSGGSSYNEQF,TRBJ2-1,TRBV11-1
ASSLAHRGSGELF,TRBJ2-2,TRBV7-8
ASSPRAYYNEQF,TRBJ2-1,TRBV11-2
ASSFVGAGTEAF,TRBJ1-1,TRBV27
ASSQGAYEQY,TRBJ2-7,TRBV14
ASSLAPGQHEQY,TRBJ2-7,TRBV7-9
ASSLEVRNQPQH,TRBJ1-5,TRBV6-2/TRBV6-3
SGRTSGRPGELF,TRBJ2-2,TRBV29-1
ASSPRVSGANVLT,TRBJ2-6,TRBV18
ASSLMEGNTIY,TRBJ1-3,TRBV12-3/TRBV12-4
ASSTAGGPVNEQF,TRBJ2-1,TRBV5-1
SVEAGAAPYEQY,TRBJ2-7,TRBV29-1
SVAQGNSNQPQH,TRBJ1-5,TRBV29-1
SANSPGSGNTIY,TRBJ1-3,TRBV20-1
ASSLGSRDGLLTGELF,TRBJ2-2,TRBV7-6
ASRNRGPDTQY,TRBJ2-3,TRBV28
ASSGHLARGETQY,TRBJ2-5,TRBV2
ASSLGQLDSGNTIY,TRBJ1-3,TRBV7-9
SAGFTNQPQH,TRBJ1-5,TRBV29-1
ASSLPVPGEQF,TRBJ2-1,TRBV9
ASSYLAGVAGTNSYEQF,TRBJ2-1,TRBV6-2/TRBV6-3
ASSYLPPGVPTEAF,TRBJ1-1,TRBV6-2/TRBV6-3
ASSGAGYREKLF,TRBJ1-4,TRBV5-6
ASSRGNYEQY,TRBJ2-7,TRBV18
ASSQAAANYGYT,TRBJ1-2,TRBV4-1
ASSAGPTGGNEKLF,TRBJ1-4,TRBV9
ASRFSGSSEQY,TRBJ2-7,TRBV25-1
ASSWSGGGANEQF,TRBJ2-1,TRBV19
ASSLWGQNEKLF,TRBJ1-4,TRBV5-5
ASSRGLALAAGELF,TRBJ2-2,TRBV5-1
ASSQASHPSYEQY,TRBJ2-7,TRBV3-1
ASSSETSWAEQY,TRBJ2-7,TRBV11-2
ASSPLRGDTQY,TRBJ2-3,TRBV12-3/TRBV12-4
ASSPTSGTGRTGELF,TRBJ2-2,TRBV5-1
ASSLALAGVGTDTQY,TRBJ2-3,TRBV11-1
ASSQDPGTSYNEQF,TRBJ2-1,TRBV4-3
ASSSTGGTTGTGELF,TRBJ2-2,TRBV7-8
ASGVQGAPYEQY,TRBJ2-7,TRBV12-5
ASSQDGVLWF,TRBJ2-1,TRBV7-9
ASSISSGSGNEQF,TRBJ2-1,TRBV7-9
ASSPPGQFSGANVLT,TRBJ2-6,TRBV3-1
ASSPTGTGANVLT,TRBJ2-6,TRBV7-9
ASSQGGQGALNEQF,TRBJ2-1,TRBV3-1
ASSRGQGYSYEQY,TRBJ2-7,TRBV5-4
ASRQTGYLGEKLF,TRBJ1-4,TRBV2
ASSLVGTGFGGELF,TRBJ2-2,TRBV5-1
ASSSLAGFLNEQF,TRBJ2-1,TRBV28
ATSAHGGEKLF,TRBJ1-4,TRBV15
AISETSASTDTQY,TRBJ2-3,TRBV10-3